The following is a TCR beta chain sequence with its context. What antigen it recognizes has not been identified. Base qualities are missing; no much larger clone stands one base away. The data were obtained in a study of blood T cell repertoires in COVID-19 (dated by TCRdb to about 2020). Background for the entire study: Samples covering the acute and convalescent phases of COVID-19 were provided by collaborators in the United States, Italy and Spain. HLA class I and class II types, where available, came from metadata supplied by the sample provider rather than from assay-based typing. The samples were drawn from the first 160 participants of the ongoing ImmuneRACE study and from 1,254 subjects provided by 6 global collaborators. A freely available public database, intended as a resource for researchers studying the immune response to SARS-CoV-2, is where the repertoires were released. The dataset comprised deeply sampled blood TCRbeta repertoires from subjects exposed to, actively infected with, or recovered from COVID-19. The prospective study material was composed of cDNA or gDNA derived from T cells, B-cell-depleted T cells, or PBMCs. The sample metadata nearly always contained a de-identified subject ID, COVID-19 status, age in years and sex.

The immunoSEQ Assay, a bias-controlled multiplex PCR, was used to amplify TCRbeta CDR3 regions from genomic DNA. The paper's processing steps were these. The number of nucleated cells in each sample was estimated from the amplification of reference gene primers within the assay. To quantify the absolute abundance of each unique TCRbeta CDR3 rearrangement, sequence reads were collapsed and filtered. Productive Simpson clonality was computed per sample as the square root of Simpson's diversity index over productive rearrangements. TCRdb re-hosts the immuneACCESS table, in-frame sequences only. Its copies lack some clones; in the studies checked, an unresolved V gene accounts for under half of them, and the cause for the rest is not known. Clone size and the V and J calls come from that table; the DNA yielded D and trimming. The sample has tens of thousands of clones on record, 88% of them singletons. The top ten clones comprise 7.9% of the sample.

At one collaborating source in Seattle, patients were enrolled during active infection and were followed longitudinally through the course of disease. Whole blood was collected in K2EDTA tubes by collaborating institutions according to the institutions' own protocols. Collaborator samples were shipped for TCRbeta analysis as frozen whole blood, isolated PBMCs, or DNA extracted from either sample type. The research as a whole found: Clinical and demographic metadata were provided uncurated, with the amount varying by source and participant.

This receptor was obtained from a man aged 60 to 69 with COVID-19, enrolled during active disease. Sequenced input: peripheral blood.

The CDR3 loop reads CASSFQPSGTGTDTQYF. In nucleotides, the sequence is TGCGCCAGCAGCTTTCAGCCTAGCGGGACCGGCACAGATACGCAGTATTTT. In this chain, TRBV5-1 is recombined with TRBJ2-3; TRBD2 aligns with 9 central bases. Here V drops 2 bases and J drops 1 base, and the junction holds 8 bases not matched to any gene. The CDR3 covers 17 residues, taking in both the cysteine and the phenylalanine. The kept DNA is CDR3 alone, 51 bases in frame from the first base. The CDR1 and CDR2 encoded by the germline V gene are SGHRS and YFSETQ.